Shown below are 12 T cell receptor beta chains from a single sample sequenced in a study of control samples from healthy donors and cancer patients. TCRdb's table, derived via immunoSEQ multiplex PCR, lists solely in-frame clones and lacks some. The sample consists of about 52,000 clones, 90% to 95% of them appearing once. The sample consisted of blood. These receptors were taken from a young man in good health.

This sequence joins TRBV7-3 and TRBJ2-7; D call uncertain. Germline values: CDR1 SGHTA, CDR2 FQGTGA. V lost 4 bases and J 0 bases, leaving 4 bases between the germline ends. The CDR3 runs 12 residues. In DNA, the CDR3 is TGTGCCAGCAGCTCCCTCTCCTACGAGCAGTACTTC. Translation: CASSSLSYEQYF.

The CDR3 nucleotides read TGTGCCAGCAGTTACTCGCCGAGGGGAGGGAGTGAAAAACTGTTTTTT. Its protein product is CASSYSPRGGSEKLFF. This rearrangement joins TRBV6-5 to TRBJ1-4, with a weak D call TRBD1 (5 bases). V lost 0 bases to trimming and J lost 7 bases, with 15 bases between them. The CDR3 loop spans 16 amino acids. The germline V gene has CDR1 MNHEY and CDR2 SVGAGI.

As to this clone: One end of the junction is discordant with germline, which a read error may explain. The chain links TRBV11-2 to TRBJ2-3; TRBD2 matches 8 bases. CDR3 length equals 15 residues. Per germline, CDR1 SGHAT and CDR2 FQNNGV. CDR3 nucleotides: TGTGCCAGCAGGTTAGCGGGAACTTTCACAGATACGCAGTATTTT. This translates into CASRLAGTFTDTQYF.

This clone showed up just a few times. DNA for the CDR3: TGTGCCAGCAGTAGCCAGGACAGGGGATTACCCTATGGCTACACCTTC. Residues: CASSSQDRGLPYGYTF. The chain uses TRBV6-6 and TRBJ1-2, with 9 bases aligning to TRBD1. Germline CDR1 is MNHNY and CDR2 is SVGAGI (reference sequence). CDR3 size: 16 residues. Unmatched junction bases numbered 11, after V lost 5 bases and J lost 4 bases.

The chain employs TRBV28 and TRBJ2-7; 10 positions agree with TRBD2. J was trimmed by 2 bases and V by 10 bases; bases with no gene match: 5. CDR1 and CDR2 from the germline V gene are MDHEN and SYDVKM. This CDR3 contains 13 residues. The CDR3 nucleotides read TGTGCCATCCGAGCGGGAGGGACCTACGAGCAGTACTTC. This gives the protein CAIRAGGTYEQYF.

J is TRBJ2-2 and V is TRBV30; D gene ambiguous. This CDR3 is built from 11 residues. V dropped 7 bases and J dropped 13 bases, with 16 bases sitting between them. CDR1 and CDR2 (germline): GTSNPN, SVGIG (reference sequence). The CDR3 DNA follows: TGTGCCTACCGGGTCACAAAGGGGCTGTTTTTT. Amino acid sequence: CAYRVTKGLFF.

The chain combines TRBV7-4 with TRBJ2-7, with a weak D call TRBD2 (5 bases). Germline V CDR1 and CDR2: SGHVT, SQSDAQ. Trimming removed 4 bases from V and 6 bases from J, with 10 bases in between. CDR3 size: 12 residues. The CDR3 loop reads CASSSGECEQYF. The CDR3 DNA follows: TGTGCCAGCAGCTCCGGGGAATGCGAGCAGTACTTC.

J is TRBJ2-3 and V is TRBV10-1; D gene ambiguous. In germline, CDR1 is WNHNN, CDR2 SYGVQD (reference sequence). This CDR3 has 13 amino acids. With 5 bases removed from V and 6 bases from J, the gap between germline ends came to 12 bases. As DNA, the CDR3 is TGCGCCAGCAGTAGTCCTGGCGTTGATACGCAGTATTTT. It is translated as CASSSPGVDTQYF.

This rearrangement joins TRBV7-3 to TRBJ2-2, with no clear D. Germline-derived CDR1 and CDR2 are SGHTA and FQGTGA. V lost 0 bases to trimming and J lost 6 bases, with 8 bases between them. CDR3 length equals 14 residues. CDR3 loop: CASSLTAGPGELFF. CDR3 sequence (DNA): TGTGCCAGCAGCTTAACGGCAGGACCCGGGGAGCTGTTTTTT.

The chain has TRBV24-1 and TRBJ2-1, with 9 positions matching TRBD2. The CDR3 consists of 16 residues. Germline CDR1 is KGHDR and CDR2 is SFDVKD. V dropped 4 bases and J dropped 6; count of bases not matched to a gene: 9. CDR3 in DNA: TGTGCCACCAGTGACCCCCTAGCGGGACACACCAATGAGCAGTTCTTC. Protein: CATSDPLAGHTNEQFF.

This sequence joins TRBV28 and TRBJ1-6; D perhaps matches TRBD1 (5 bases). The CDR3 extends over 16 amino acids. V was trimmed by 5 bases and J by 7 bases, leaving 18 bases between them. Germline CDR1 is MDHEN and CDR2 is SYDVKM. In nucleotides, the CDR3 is TGTGCCAGCAGTCCGCCGGTCGGGGCAGGGAATTCACCCCTCCACTTT. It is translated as CASSPPVGAGNSPLHF. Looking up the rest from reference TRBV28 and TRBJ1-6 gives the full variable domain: DVKVTQSSRYLVKRTGEKVFLECVQDMDHENMFWYRQDPGLGLRLIYFSYDVKMKEKGDIPEGYSVSREKKERFSLILESASTNQTSMYLCASSPPVGAGNSPLHFGNGTRLTVT.

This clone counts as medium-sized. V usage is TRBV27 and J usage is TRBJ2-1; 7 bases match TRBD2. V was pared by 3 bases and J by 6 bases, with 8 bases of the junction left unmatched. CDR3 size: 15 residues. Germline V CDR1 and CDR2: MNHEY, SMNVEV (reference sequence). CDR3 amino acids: CASSFVGGSGNEQFF. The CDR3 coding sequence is TGTGCCAGCAGTTTCGTGGGAGGGAGCGGCAATGAGCAGTTCTTC.